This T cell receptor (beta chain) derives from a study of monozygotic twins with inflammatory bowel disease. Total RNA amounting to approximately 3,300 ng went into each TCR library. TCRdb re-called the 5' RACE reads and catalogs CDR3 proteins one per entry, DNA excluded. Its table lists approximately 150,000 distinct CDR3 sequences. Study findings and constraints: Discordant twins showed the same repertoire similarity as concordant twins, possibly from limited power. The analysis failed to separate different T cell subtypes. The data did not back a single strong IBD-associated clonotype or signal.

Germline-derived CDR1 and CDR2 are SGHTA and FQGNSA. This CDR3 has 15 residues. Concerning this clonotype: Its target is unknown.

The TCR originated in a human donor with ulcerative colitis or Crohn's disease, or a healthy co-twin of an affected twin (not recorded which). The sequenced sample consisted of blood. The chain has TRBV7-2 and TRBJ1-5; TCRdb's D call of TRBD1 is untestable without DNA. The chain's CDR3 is CASSSAQGAGKPQHF.